This entry describes one T cell receptor beta chain. As yet, its antigen is unknown. This record belongs to a study of beta chain features in type 1 diabetes. The authors reverse transcribed all of the isolated RNA, so sequencing captured expressed TCRB transcripts. Assay: immunoSEQ multiplex PCR; the TCRdb copy retains only in-frame clones and omits some. The sample has around 650,000 clones; roughly 12% are singletons. Looked up from germline, CDR1 is LNHDA and CDR2 is SQIVND (reference sequence). This CDR3 comprises 13 residues. Trimming stripped 6 bases from V and 3 bases from J, with 11 bases between. Study outcomes and limitations: TCRB CDR3s were moderately but significantly shorter in Type 1 diabetes patients in all four CD4+ subsets.

Sequencing was carried out using naive CD4+ T cells from blood. The sequence derives from a man aged 25-40 years with type 1 diabetes. V gene TRBV19 combines with J gene TRBJ1-2; D call uncertain. The CDR3 coding sequence is TGTGCCAGTAGCCTCGGCGGCTACTATGGCTACACCTTC. Protein sequence: CASSLGGYYGYTF.